The TCR beta chain described here comes from a study of blood T cell repertoires in COVID-19. Study-wide context: Sources were T cells, B-cell-depleted T cells, or PBMCs; the material itself was cDNA or gDNA.

V shed 2 bases, J shed 7 bases, and the junction held 8 bases outside the gene matches. Per germline, CDR1 SGDLS and CDR2 YYNGEE. CDR3 size: 15 residues. Authors' methods: Nucleated cell counts were estimated from reference gene primer amplification. The method was immunoSEQ multiplex PCR; TCRdb's version includes in-frame clones alone and lacks a portion of them. V and J calls and clone size are as listed in that table; D and trimming were resolved from the DNA. The profile shows 350,000 to 400,000 clones, 90% of them singletons. This sequence was found in a man between 18 and 35 years old with active or convalescent COVID-19. The specimen sequenced was peripheral blood. The rearrangement joins TRBV9 to TRBJ2-2; 7 bases are shared with TRBD1. The CDR3: CASSVTTGLDGELFF. For the CDR3, the DNA is TGTGCCAGCAGCGTGACGACAGGGTTGGACGGGGAGCTGTTTTTT.